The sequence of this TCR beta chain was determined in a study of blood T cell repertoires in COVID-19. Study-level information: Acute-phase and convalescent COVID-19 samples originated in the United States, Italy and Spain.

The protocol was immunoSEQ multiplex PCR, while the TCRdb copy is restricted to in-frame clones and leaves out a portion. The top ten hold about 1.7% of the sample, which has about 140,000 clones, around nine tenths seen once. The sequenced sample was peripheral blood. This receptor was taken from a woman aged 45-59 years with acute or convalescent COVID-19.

CDR3 region: CASRPVEGGSPLHF. DNA of the CDR3: TGTGCCAGCAGGCCCGTTGAGGGAGGATCACCCCTCCACTTT. This chain connects TRBV2 to TRBJ1-6; D not certain. V dropped 6 bases and J dropped 10 bases, with 16 bases sitting between them. Germline V gene lookup returns CDR1 SNHLY and CDR2 FYNNEI. The CDR3 is made up of 14 amino acids.